This TCR beta chain was profiled in a study of healthy donors' naive CD4 and CD8 T cells. Starting from roughly 0.45 ug of total RNA, TCR libraries were made with linear amplification. Each CDR3 protein gets one entry after TCRdb re-called the reads with MiXCR. The table lists 180,000 or so distinct CDR3 sequences, over 60% of them singletons. Looked up from germline, CDR1 is LNHNV and CDR2 is YYDKDF (reference sequence). This CDR3 is built from 19 residues. V shed 5 bases and J shed 5 bases, with 30 bases lying between them. This clonotype was picked up a small number of times. This TCR was recovered from a pool of human donors in good health; the sample pools cells from several healthy donors. This sequence joins TRBV15 and TRBJ2-5, with D possibly TRBD2 on 7 matching bases. Source material: naive CD4+ and CD8+ T cells sorted from blood, pooled from several donors. The DNA of the CDR3 is TGTGCCACCAGCTCCCAAATTGGGGGCGGGGGTCCGAGGCGGGAGACCCAGTACTTC. This encodes CATSSQIGGGGPRRETQYF.